The clone carrying this T cell receptor (beta chain) was recorded a few times. The source of the sample is a study of untreated major depressive disorder. Patients scored at least 18 on the Hamilton Depression Scale with DSM-IV major depression. Thawed PBMCs underwent magnetic negative selection for CD4+ T cells. The assay was immunoSEQ multiplex PCR, and TCRdb's table has in-frame clones only and misses some. This sample has approximately 25,000 clones; about 90% occur once, and the top ten carry 0.72%. The receptor was derived from a woman aged 25 to 39 with major depressive disorder. The sequenced sample was CD4+ T cells from PBMCs.

In DNA, the CDR3 is TGTGCCAGCACCGGGACAGGGTCTGTCGAGCAGTACTTC. The encoded protein is CASTGTGSVEQYF. The chain combines TRBV27 with TRBJ2-7, with 9 bases that match TRBD1. Germline CDR1 and CDR2: MNHEY and SMNVEV (reference sequence). Trimming removed 7 bases from V and 6 bases from J; junction bases left unmatched: 7. The CDR3 covers 13 residues.